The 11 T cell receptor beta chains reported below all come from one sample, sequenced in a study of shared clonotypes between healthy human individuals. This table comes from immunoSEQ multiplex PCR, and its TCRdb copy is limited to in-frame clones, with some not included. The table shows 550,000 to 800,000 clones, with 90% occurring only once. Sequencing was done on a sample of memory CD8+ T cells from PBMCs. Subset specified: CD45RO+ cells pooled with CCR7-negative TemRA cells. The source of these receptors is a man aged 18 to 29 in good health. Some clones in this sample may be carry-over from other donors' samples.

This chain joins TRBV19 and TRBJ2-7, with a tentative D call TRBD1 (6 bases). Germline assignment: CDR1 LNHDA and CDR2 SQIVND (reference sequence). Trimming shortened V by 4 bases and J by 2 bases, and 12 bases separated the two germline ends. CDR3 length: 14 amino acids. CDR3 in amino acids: CASSNWDTPYEQYF. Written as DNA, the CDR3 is TGTGCCAGTAGTAATTGGGACACCCCCTACGAGCAGTACTTC.

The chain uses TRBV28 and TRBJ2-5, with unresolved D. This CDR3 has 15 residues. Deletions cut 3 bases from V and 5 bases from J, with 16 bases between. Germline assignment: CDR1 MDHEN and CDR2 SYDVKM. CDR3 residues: CASSFPPKAWETQYF. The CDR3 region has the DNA TGTGCCAGCAGTTTTCCTCCCAAGGCCTGGGAGACCCAGTACTTC.

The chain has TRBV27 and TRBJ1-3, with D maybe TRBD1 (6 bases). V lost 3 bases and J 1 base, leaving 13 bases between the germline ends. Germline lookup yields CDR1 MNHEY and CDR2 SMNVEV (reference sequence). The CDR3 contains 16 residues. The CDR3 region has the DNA TGTGCCAGCAGTTTCGGGGGGGCATGGTCTGGAAACACCATATATTTT. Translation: CASSFGGAWSGNTIYF.

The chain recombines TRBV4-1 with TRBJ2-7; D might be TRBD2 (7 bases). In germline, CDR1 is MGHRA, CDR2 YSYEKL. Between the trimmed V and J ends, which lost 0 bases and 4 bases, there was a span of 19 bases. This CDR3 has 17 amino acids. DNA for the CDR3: TGCGCCAGCAGCCAAGATTTGGTCGGACAGCGGGGTTACGAGCAGTACTTC. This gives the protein CASSQDLVGQRGYEQYF.

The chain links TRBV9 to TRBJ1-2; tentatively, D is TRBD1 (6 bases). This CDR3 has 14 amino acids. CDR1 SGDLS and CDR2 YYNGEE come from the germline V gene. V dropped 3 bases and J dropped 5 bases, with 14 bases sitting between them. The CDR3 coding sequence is TGTGCCAGCAGCGGTACAGGGATCCGGTATGGCTACACCTTC. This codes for CASSGTGIRYGYTF.

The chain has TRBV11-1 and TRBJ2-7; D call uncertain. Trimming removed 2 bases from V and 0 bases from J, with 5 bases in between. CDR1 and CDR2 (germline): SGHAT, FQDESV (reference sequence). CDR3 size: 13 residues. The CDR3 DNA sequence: TGTGCCAGCAGCTTAACCGTCTCCTACGAGCAGTACTTC. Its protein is CASSLTVSYEQYF.

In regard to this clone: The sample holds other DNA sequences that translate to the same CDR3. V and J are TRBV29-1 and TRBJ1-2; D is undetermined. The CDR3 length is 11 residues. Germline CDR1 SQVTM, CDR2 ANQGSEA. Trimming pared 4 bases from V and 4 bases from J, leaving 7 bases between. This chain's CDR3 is CSVGQIYGYTF. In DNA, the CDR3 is TGCAGCGTTGGGCAGATCTATGGCTACACCTTC. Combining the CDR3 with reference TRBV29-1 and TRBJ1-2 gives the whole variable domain SAVISQKPSRDICQRGTSLTIQCQVDSQVTMMFWYRQQPGQSLTLIATANQGSEATYESGFVIDKFPISRPNLTFSTLTVSNMSPEDSSIYLCSVGQIYGYTFGSGTRLTVV.

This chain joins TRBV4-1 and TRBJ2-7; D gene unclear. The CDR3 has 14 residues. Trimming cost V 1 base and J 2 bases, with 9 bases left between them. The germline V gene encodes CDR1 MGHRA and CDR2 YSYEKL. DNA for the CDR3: TGCGCCAGCAGCCAAGTCCACGGAACCTACGAGCAGTACTTC. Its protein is CASSQVHGTYEQYF.

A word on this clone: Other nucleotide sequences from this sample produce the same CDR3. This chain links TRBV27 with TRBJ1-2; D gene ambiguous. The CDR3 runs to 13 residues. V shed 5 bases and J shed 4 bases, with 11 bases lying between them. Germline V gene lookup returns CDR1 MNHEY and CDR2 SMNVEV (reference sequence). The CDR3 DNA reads TGTGCCAGCAGTCTCGGACGGAGCTATGGCTACACCTTC. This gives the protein CASSLGRSYGYTF.

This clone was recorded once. The CDR3 protein is CASSYSRIPEQYF. CDR3 DNA sequence: TGTGCCAGCAGTTACTCGAGAATTCCTGAGCAGTACTTC. The rearrangement links TRBV6-5 to TRBJ2-7; D remains unclear. The CDR3 extends over 13 amino acids. The V end was cut by 0 bases, the J end by 7 bases, with 10 bases between. Germline lookup yields CDR1 MNHEY and CDR2 SVGAGI.

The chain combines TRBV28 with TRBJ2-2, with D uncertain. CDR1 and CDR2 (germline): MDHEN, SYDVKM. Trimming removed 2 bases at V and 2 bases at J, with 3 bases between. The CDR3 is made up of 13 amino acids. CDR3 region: CASSLSNTGELFF. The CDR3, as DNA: TGTGCCAGCAGTTTAAGTAACACCGGGGAGCTGTTTTTT.